One sample yielded the 27 T cell receptor beta chains listed below, sequenced in a study of tumor-infiltrating lymphocytes in localized non-small cell lung cancer (dated by TCRdb to 2020 to 2022). Receptor amplification or capture employed the immunoSEQ multiplex PCR assay. This is the immuneACCESS table as TCRdb keeps it, with only in-frame sequences that have V and J called. A part of the clones is gone; compared with another copy, unresolved V genes explain less than half, and the rest is unexplained. This sample comprises thousands of clones, around 80% of them detected only once. The ten largest clones take up 9.8% of the sample. The sequencing input was uninvolved lung tissue not adjacent to the tumor. These receptors all stem from a human donor with non-small cell lung cancer.

This chain joins TRBV27 and TRBJ2-7; the D call may be TRBD1 or TRBD2 (5 bases each). Trimming pared 5 bases from V and 2 bases from J, leaving 16 bases between. Germline V CDR1 and CDR2: MNHEY, SMNVEV (reference sequence). The CDR3 length is 15 residues. The chain's CDR3 is CASSASGTATYEQYF. CDR3 nucleotides: TGTGCCAGCAGTGCATCCGGGACGGCAACCTACGAGCAGTACTTC.

For this clone: Other DNA sequences in the sample encode the same CDR3. CDR3 region: CASSPPGLGDTEAFF. CDR3 sequence (DNA): TGTGCCAGCTCACCACCGGGCCTAGGAGACACTGAAGCTTTCTTT. The chain uses TRBV18 and TRBJ1-1; D unresolved. Trimming cost V 0 bases and J 3 bases, with 11 bases left between them. Germline V lookup: CDR1 KGHSH, CDR2 LQKENI. The CDR3 totals 15 residues.

The chain is built from TRBV30 and TRBJ1-5; maybe TRBD1 (5 bases). The CDR3 covers 15 residues. Trimming stripped 1 base from V and 4 bases from J, with 14 bases between. The V gene's germline CDR1 is GTSNPN and CDR2 SVGIG (reference sequence). CDR3 nucleotide sequence: TGTGCCTGGAGTGGGTTTGGGGACCGAAATCAGCCCCAGCATTTT. Its protein is CAWSGFGDRNQPQHF.

The chain links TRBV7-3 to TRBJ1-2, with no clear D. The CDR3 runs to 15 residues. Germline CDR1 and CDR2: SGHTA and FQGTGA. V gave up 2 bases and J gave up 4 bases, with 14 bases separating them. CDR3 amino acids: CASSLRTARAYGYTF. CDR3 in DNA: TGTGCCAGCAGCTTACGGACGGCAAGGGCCTATGGCTACACCTTC. Using reference TRBV7-3 and TRBJ1-2 for the parts outside the CDR3, the full variable domain is GAGVSQTPSNKVTEKGKYVELRCDPISGHTALYWYRQSLGQGPEFLIYFQGTGAADDSGLPNDRFFAVRPEGSVSTLKIQRTERGDSAVYLCASSLRTARAYGYTFGSGTRLTVV.

The rearrangement uses TRBV7-8 and TRBJ2-2, with D uncertain. This CDR3 has 15 residues. V was clipped by 2 bases and J by 1 base, with 8 bases between them. CDR1 and CDR2 from the germline V gene are SGHVS and FQNEAQ. In DNA form, the CDR3 reads TGTGCCAGCAGCTTATGGCGGAAGAACACCGGGGAGCTGTTTTTT. Encoded protein: CASSLWRKNTGELFF. Drawing the rest from reference TRBV7-8 and TRBJ2-2, the complete variable domain is GAGVSQSPRYKVAKRGQDVALRCDPISGHVSLFWYQQALGQGPEFLTYFQNEAQLDKSGLPSDRFFAERPEGSVSTLKIQRTQQEDSAVYLCASSLWRKNTGELFFGEGSRLTVL.

The V call is TRBV7-3, the J call TRBJ2-2; D is perhaps TRBD1 (6 bases). The CDR3 is 17 residues long. Trimming left V 4 bases short and J 3 bases short, with 18 bases between. Germline V CDR1 and CDR2: SGHTA, FQGTGA. The CDR3 spells CASSSSARGWDTGELFF. The CDR3 DNA reads TGTGCCAGCAGCTCCTCGGCCAGGGGATGGGACACCGGGGAGCTGTTTTTT.

The rearrangement links TRBV5-1 to TRBJ2-3, with D perhaps matching TRBD1 (6 bases). The CDR3 spans 17 residues. CDR1 SGHRS and CDR2 YFSETQ come from the germline V gene. V was trimmed by 4 bases and J by 3 bases, leaving 21 bases between them. Here the CDR3 reads CASSPTPGHRRTDTQYF. The CDR3 DNA follows: TGCGCCAGCAGCCCCACCCCGGGACATAGACGAACAGATACGCAGTATTTT.

J is TRBJ2-7 and V is TRBV11-2; D remains unclear. The CDR3 covers 12 residues. The germline gives CDR1 SGHAT, CDR2 FQNNGV. V lost 0 bases and J 3 bases, leaving 3 bases between the germline ends. CDR3 sequence: CASSLDSYEQYF. In DNA, the CDR3 is TGTGCCAGCAGCTTAGACAGCTACGAGCAGTACTTC.

This chain connects TRBV5-4 to TRBJ2-1; D is undetermined. Germline V gives CDR1 SGHNT, CDR2 YYREEE (reference sequence). The CDR3 is 15 residues long. V shed 0 bases and J shed 0 bases, with 7 bases lying between them. The CDR3 spells CASSLGTSSYNEQFF. Here the CDR3 DNA reads TGTGCCAGCAGCTTGGGTACAAGCTCCTACAATGAGCAGTTCTTC.

As regards this clone: Distinct nucleotide sequences in the sample also encode this CDR3. The chain joins TRBV5-4 to TRBJ1-2; D remains ambiguous. With 1 base removed from V and 0 bases from J, the gap between germline ends came to 10 bases. Germline-derived CDR1 and CDR2 are SGHNT and YYREEE (reference sequence). This CDR3 comprises 15 residues. CDR3 sequence reads: CASSLWGTSNYGYTF. The CDR3 coding sequence is TGTGCCAGCAGCTTGTGGGGAACCTCTAACTATGGCTACACCTTC.

The gene calls are TRBV12-5 and TRBJ2-7; D gene uncertain. The germline CDR1 and CDR2 sequences are LGHNT and FRNRAP. The CDR3 has 12 amino acids. With 5 bases removed from V and 0 bases from J, the gap between germline ends came to 5 bases. CDR3 amino acids: CASGLNSYEQYF. CDR3 bases: TGTGCTAGTGGTCTCAACTCCTACGAGCAGTACTTC.

J is TRBJ1-5 and V is TRBV7-2; D may be TRBD1 (6 bases). The CDR3 sequence is 14 residues long. Germline V lookup: CDR1 SGHTA, CDR2 FQGNSA. V was cut by 0 bases and J by 6 bases, with 9 bases left in between. CDR3 nucleotides: TGTGCCAGCAGCTTAGCCAGGGGCAGTCAGCCCCAGCATTTT. Amino acids: CASSLARGSQPQHF.

This clone has a handful of counts. V usage is TRBV27 and J usage is TRBJ1-5; tentatively, D is TRBD1 (6 bases). Trimming cost V 5 bases and J 1 base, with 15 bases left between them. CDR3 length: 16 amino acids. Germline CDR1 is MNHEY and CDR2 is SMNVEV (reference sequence). For the CDR3, the DNA is TGTGCCAGCAGTCCACACAGGGAGCGGAGCAATCAGCCCCAGCATTTT. Its translation is CASSPHRERSNQPQHF.

V usage is TRBV4-2 and J usage is TRBJ1-5; a possible D gene is TRBD1 (6 bases). Germline assignment: CDR1 LGHNA and CDR2 YNFKEQ. The CDR3 contains 16 residues. V was pared by 0 bases and J by 1 base, with 10 bases between. CDR3 sequence (DNA): TGTGCCAGCAGCCAAGACCCCACAGGGAGCAATCAGCCCCAGCATTTT. Translated: CASSQDPTGSNQPQHF.

The J gene is TRBJ1-2, the V gene TRBV30, with 8 positions matching TRBD1. The length of the CDR3 is 15 residues. Germline CDR1 and CDR2: GTSNPN and SVGIG (reference sequence). Trimming cost V 3 bases and J 2 bases; bases outside gene matches: 8. The CDR3 nucleotides are TGTGCCTGGAGCCAACCGGGACAGGCGAACTATGGCTACACCTTC. This sequence encodes CAWSQPGQANYGYTF.

This clone was seen once. This chain joins TRBV18 and TRBJ1-4, with D hard to call. Germline V gene sequence: CDR1 KGHSH, CDR2 LQKENI. Trimming removed 3 bases at V and 0 bases at J, with 14 bases between. The CDR3 consists of 17 residues. The CDR3 protein is CASSPWAPFTTNEKLFF. The DNA of the CDR3 is TGTGCCAGCTCACCCTGGGCCCCCTTCACAACTAATGAAAAACTGTTTTTT.

The CDR3 DNA is TGTGCCAGCAGTCCATACCCTTGGACAGGGGGTGGCTACACCTTC. This encodes CASSPYPWTGGGYTF. The chain links TRBV28 to TRBJ1-2; 10 nucleotides align to TRBD1. CDR1 MDHEN and CDR2 SYDVKM come from the germline V gene. V trimming: 5 bases; J trimming: 7 bases; junction bases outside the gene matches: 10. The CDR3 consists of 15 residues.

The CDR3 reads CASSVDGLAFDEQYF. CDR3 in DNA: TGTGCCAGCAGCGTAGATGGACTAGCGTTCGACGAGCAGTACTTC. This chain joins TRBV9 and TRBJ2-7, with 9 nucleotides matching TRBD2. Germline trimming cut 0 bases from V and 5 bases from J; bases unmatched to any gene: 6. CDR3 size: 15 residues. Germline-derived CDR1 and CDR2 are SGDLS and YYNGEE.

The chain's CDR3 is CASSLWQNTEAFF. For the CDR3, the DNA is TGTGCCAGCAGTTTATGGCAGAACACTGAAGCTTTCTTT. The J gene is TRBJ1-1, the V gene TRBV27; D is uncertain. The V and J ends lost 1 base and 1 base respectively, with 4 bases between them. CDR1 and CDR2 (germline): MNHEY, SMNVEV (reference sequence). This CDR3 is built from 13 residues.

The rearrangement links TRBV19 to TRBJ1-5; possible D gene TRBD1, 6 bases. Trimming took off 4 bases at V and 4 bases at J, with 11 bases between the two ends. CDR3 length: 14 amino acids. Germline V gene data show CDR1 as LNHDA and CDR2 as SQIVND (reference sequence). The CDR3 DNA sequence: TGTGCCAGTAGTAGCGTAGGGGGGAATCAGCCCCAGCATTTT. Protein sequence: CASSSVGGNQPQHF.

The chain is built from TRBV2 and TRBJ2-3, with 7 bases lining up with TRBD2. V shed 0 bases and J 3 bases; nucleotides not matched to a gene: 6. Germline assignment: CDR1 SNHLY and CDR2 FYNNEI. The CDR3 contains 16 residues. The CDR3 region is CASSEALRGGTDTQYF. CDR3 bases: TGTGCCAGCAGTGAAGCGCTTAGGGGAGGGACAGATACGCAGTATTTT.

The chain carries TRBV10-3 and TRBJ2-7; D is perhaps TRBD1 (6 bases). The V gene's germline CDR1 is ENHRY and CDR2 SYGVKD. The length of the CDR3 is 16 residues. Trimming shortened V by 0 bases and J by 6 bases, and 18 bases separated the two germline ends. For the CDR3, the DNA is TGTGCCATCAGTGAGTCTCGAACAGGGTCCCAGGGCGAGCAGTACTTC. It codes for CAISESRTGSQGEQYF.

The rearrangement links TRBV18 to TRBJ1-1; TRBD1 might be the D (5 bases). Trimming took 3 bases from V and 5 from J, leaving 16 bases between them. The CDR3 loop spans 15 amino acids. Germline V lookup: CDR1 KGHSH, CDR2 LQKENI. This CDR3 reads CASSPTRVRVTEAFF. The CDR3 region has the DNA TGTGCCAGCTCACCTACCAGGGTTCGCGTAACTGAAGCTTTCTTT.

Sample share makes this clone medium-sized. V is TRBV5-1 and J is TRBJ2-5; D may be TRBD1 (6 bases). CDR1 is SGHRS and CDR2 is YFSETQ in the germline V gene. The CDR3 totals 17 residues. V lost 0 bases to trimming and J lost 4 bases, with 19 bases between them. CDR3 coding DNA: TGCGCCAGCAGCTTGGCCGGAACAGGGCGGAGAGGAGAGACCCAGTACTTC. This translates into CASSLAGTGRRGETQYF.

CDR3 region: CASSSLQGVDSPLHF. The CDR3 nucleotides are TGCGCCAGCAGCTCCCTGCAGGGGGTAGATTCACCCCTCCACTTT. This chain joins TRBV5-1 and TRBJ1-6; 7 positions agree with TRBD1. CDR1 and CDR2 from the germline V gene are SGHRS and YFSETQ. CDR3 length: 15 amino acids. The junction had 8 bases not matched to a gene; V was cut back by 3 bases and J by 8 bases.

The genes are TRBV10-1 and TRBJ1-4; D is perhaps TRBD1 (6 bases). The CDR3 consists of 18 residues. Germline-derived CDR1 and CDR2 are WNHNN and SYGVQD (reference sequence). V lost 4 bases to trimming and J lost 0 bases, with 18 bases between them. DNA for the CDR3: TGCGCCAGCAGTGCCAGGGGCCCATATTCCGCAACTAATGAAAAACTGTTTTTT. Translated: CASSARGPYSATNEKLFF.

The chain couples TRBV5-1 to TRBJ1-2, with D unclear. Germline loops: CDR1 SGHRS, CDR2 YFSETQ. Trimming cost V 4 bases and J 8 bases, with 12 bases left between them. The CDR3 is 12 amino acids. The CDR3 region is CASSPPAGGYTF. CDR3 DNA sequence: TGCGCCAGCAGCCCGCCCGCGGGGGGCTACACCTTC.